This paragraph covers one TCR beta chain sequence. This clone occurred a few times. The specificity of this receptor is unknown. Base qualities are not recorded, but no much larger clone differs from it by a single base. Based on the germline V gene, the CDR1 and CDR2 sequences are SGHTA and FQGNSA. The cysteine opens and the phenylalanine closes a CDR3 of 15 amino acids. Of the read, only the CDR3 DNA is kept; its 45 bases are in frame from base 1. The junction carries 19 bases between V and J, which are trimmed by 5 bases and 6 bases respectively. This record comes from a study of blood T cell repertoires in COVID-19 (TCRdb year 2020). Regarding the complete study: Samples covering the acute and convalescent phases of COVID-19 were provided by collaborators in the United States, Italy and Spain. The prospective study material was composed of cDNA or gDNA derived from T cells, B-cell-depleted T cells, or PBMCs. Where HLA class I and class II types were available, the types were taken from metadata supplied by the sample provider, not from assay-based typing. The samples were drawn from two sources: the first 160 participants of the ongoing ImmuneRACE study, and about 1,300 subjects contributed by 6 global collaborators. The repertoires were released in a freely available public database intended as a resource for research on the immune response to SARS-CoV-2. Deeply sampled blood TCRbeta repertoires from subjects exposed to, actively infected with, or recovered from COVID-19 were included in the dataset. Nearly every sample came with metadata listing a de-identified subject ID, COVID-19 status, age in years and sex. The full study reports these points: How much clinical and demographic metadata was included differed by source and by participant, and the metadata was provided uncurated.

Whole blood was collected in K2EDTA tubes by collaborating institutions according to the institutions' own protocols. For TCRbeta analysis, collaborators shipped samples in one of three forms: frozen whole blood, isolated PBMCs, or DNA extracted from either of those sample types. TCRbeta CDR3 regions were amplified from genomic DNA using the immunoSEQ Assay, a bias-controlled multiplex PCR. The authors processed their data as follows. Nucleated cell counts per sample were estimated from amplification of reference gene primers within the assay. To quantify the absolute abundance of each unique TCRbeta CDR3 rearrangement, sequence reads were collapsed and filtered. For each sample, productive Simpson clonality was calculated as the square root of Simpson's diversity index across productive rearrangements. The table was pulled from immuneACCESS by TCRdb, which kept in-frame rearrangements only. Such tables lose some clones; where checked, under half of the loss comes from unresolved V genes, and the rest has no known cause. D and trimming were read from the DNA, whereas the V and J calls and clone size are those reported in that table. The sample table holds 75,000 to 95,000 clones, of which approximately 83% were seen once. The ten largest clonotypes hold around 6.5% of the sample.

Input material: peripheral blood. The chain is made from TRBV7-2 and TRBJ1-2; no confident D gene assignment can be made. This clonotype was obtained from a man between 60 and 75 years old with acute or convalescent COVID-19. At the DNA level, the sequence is TGTGCCAGCAGCCAAGAGGGTAGGTGGATTGATGGCTACACCTTC. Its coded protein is CASSQEGRWIDGYTF.